This record looks at one T cell receptor beta chain sequence and its context. This clone's antigen is unknown. No much larger clone exists at a distance of one base, and base qualities are not known. CDR1 LNHNV and CDR2 YYDKDF are derived from the germline V gene (reference sequence). V loses 0 bases of germline sequence and J loses 3 bases, and the interval between the two ends is 15 bases. The CDR3 goes from the cysteine to the phenylalanine over 16 residues. CDR3 DNA is the only sequence kept; it has 48 bases, read in frame from the first base. The library was built by means of the immunoSEQ multiplex PCR assay. In the authors' own workflow: A statistical classification framework was built to diagnose cytomegalovirus status from the catalog of TCR beta chain sequences. As stored in TCRdb, this immuneACCESS dataset retains in-frame rearrangements with V and J assigned. A fraction of the clones does not appear; measured against another copy, unresolved V genes explain less than half of the discrepancy, and the remainder lacks a known reason. D and trimming come from the DNA, and the V and J calls and clone size come from that table. This sample has 250,000 to 350,000 clones in its table, and 85% to 90% of those were observed once. Around 0.9% of the sample rests with the top ten.

The data derive from a study of cytomegalovirus exposure and HLA in healthy donors (dated by TCRdb to 2017 to 2019). A note on the overall study: According to a later analysis, the approximately 120 validation repertoires were produced on the same platform as the 666 repertoires of the first cohort. The aim of the study was to test whether cataloging public T cell receptors could identify signatures of past pathogen exposure. Along with the approximately 700-subject first cohort, a separate validation cohort of around 110 different subjects was used. High-throughput TCR immunosequencing, statistical association of individual TCRs with disease status, and machine learning were combined to predict cytomegalovirus infection status.

Separate from the approximately 670-subject first cohort, the validation cohort of 95 to 150 subjects was the group to which the donors belonged. Points the paper makes about the study in general: In a later analysis, TCRs clustered in the first cohort were found to also tend to co-occur in the 130 or so validation repertoires, with about 94% of cluster scores above 0. It was suggested by the authors that the approach could potentially be generalized to other disease states and immunological phenotypes. In vitro tests confirmed that three of the cytomegalovirus-associated TCR beta chains recognize cytomegalovirus antigens. Cytomegalovirus status was reported to be diagnosed by the classifier with high specificity and sensitivity in both the original and validation cohorts. A later analysis had no HLA typing for the validation cohort, so co-occurrence there was scored across all 130 or so repertoires. Most TCR sequences were observed very rarely across donors, whereas some public TCRs were present in many individuals. A total of fewer than 200 TCR beta chains were listed by the study as associated with cytomegalovirus.

The sequenced sample consisted of PBMCs. The V and J genes are TRBV15 and TRBJ2-7; a tentative D call is TRBD2 (6 bases match). The TCR comes from a woman between 18 and 29 years old in good health and CMV-seronegative. The CDR3 is CATSRDNSGVDYEQYF. The DNA sequence is as follows: TGTGCCACCAGCAGAGATAATTCGGGGGTCGACTACGAGCAGTACTTC.